These 6 T cell receptor beta chains were sequenced from one sample in a study of response to subunit inactivated influenza vaccine. TCRdb re-called the RT-PCR reads with MiXCR, one entry per CDR3 protein. The profile shows roughly 190,000 distinct CDR3 sequences, more than 10% of them singletons. This sample was shared with a second study, whose subject was T cells expressing NK-cell markers. According to that study: 5'RACE template switching with UMIs produced the TCR beta cDNA.

This specimen was CD8+ T cells sorted from PBMCs, taken about 12 days after vaccination. The receptor set was obtained from a man aged 45-65 years who received an inactivated influenza vaccine.

The chain links TRBV28 to TRBJ2-5; 7 positions agree with TRBD1. The J segment lost 2 bases and the V segment lost 6 bases, leaving 3 bases of the junction unmatched. The CDR3 runs 13 residues. Looked up from germline, CDR1 is MDHEN and CDR2 is SYDVKM. The CDR3 coding sequence is TGTGCCAGCAGGAACAGGGGACAAGAGACCCAGTACTTC. Translation gives CASRNRGQETQYF.

This clonotype was observed a handful of times. The gene calls are TRBV7-9 and TRBJ2-1; D unresolved. Trimming took off 0 bases at V and 3 bases at J, with 15 bases between the two ends. The CDR3 has 17 amino acids. Germline-derived CDR1 and CDR2 are SEHNR and FQNEAQ (reference sequence). The CDR3 is CASSLAILGPGYNEQFF. The CDR3 coding sequence is TGTGCCAGCAGCTTAGCAATTTTAGGGCCGGGCTACAATGAGCAGTTCTTC.

This clonotype was counted a few times. The rearrangement joins TRBV7-9 to TRBJ1-5, with D uncertain. V lost 4 bases and J lost 2, with 12 bases in between. In germline, CDR1 is SEHNR, CDR2 FQNEAQ (reference sequence). CDR3 length: 15 amino acids. The CDR3 DNA is TGTGCCAGCAGCTCGTCACTGGATGGCAATCAGCCCCAGCATTTT. Translating it yields CASSSSLDGNQPQHF. The variable domain in full, with the rest retrieved from reference TRBV7-9 and TRBJ1-5, is DTGVSQNPRHKITKRGQNVTFRCDPISEHNRLYWYRQTLGQGPEFLTYFQNEAQLEKSRLLSDRFSAERPKGSFSTLEIQRTEQGDSAMYLCASSSSLDGNQPQHFGDGTRLSIL.

This clonotype has just a few counts. The gene calls are TRBV7-8 and TRBJ1-2, with unresolved D. Germline V gene sequence: CDR1 SGHVS, CDR2 FQNEAQ. Deletions cut 5 bases from V and 3 bases from J, with 16 bases between. This CDR3 has 15 amino acids. The CDR3 is CASSPSGQADYGYTF. The CDR3 DNA follows: TGTGCCAGCAGCCCCTCGGGTCAGGCAGACTATGGCTACACCTTC.

This clonotype was picked up a small number of times. The chain joins TRBV18 to TRBJ2-7; 9 bases fit TRBD1. After removal of 4 bases from V and 2 bases from J, the junction contained 12 bases not matched to a gene. Germline V CDR1 and CDR2: KGHSH, LQKENI. There are 17 residues in the CDR3. CDR3 residues: CASSRDRAKTPTYEQYF. The CDR3 DNA reads TGTGCCAGCTCACGGGACAGGGCCAAAACTCCGACCTACGAGCAGTACTTC.

The V and J genes are TRBV11-2 and TRBJ2-1; 8 positions agree with TRBD2. The CDR3 has 18 residues. Trimming cost V 5 bases and J 0 bases; bases outside gene matches: 12. Germline V gene sequence: CDR1 SGHAT, CDR2 FQNNGV. For the CDR3, the DNA is TGTGCCAGCAGCCCACAGGTCGCGGGGGGAAGCTCCTACAATGAGCAGTTCTTC. Translation gives CASSPQVAGGSSYNEQFF.